One sample yielded the 11 T cell receptor beta chains listed below, sequenced in a study of CD8 T cells in ankylosing spondylitis. MiXCR was run by TCRdb on the 5' RACE reads, yielding one entry per CDR3 protein. The table shows around 300,000 distinct CDR3 sequences, with around 10% occurring only once. Sample: blood, either unsorted or a sorted T cell fraction (not recorded which). The source of these receptors is a female donor with ankylosing spondylitis or in good health (not recorded which).

This clonotype was counted ten times or more. The chain carries TRBV20-1 and TRBJ2-7; 7 bases map to TRBD2. The V segment lost 3 bases and the J segment 0 bases; nucleotides outside the gene matches: 5. Germline lookup yields CDR1 DFQATT and CDR2 SNEGSKA (reference sequence). The CDR3 is made up of 14 amino acids. The CDR3 loop is CSASGLAVSYEQYF. In nucleotides, the CDR3 is TGCAGTGCTAGCGGCCTAGCGGTCTCCTACGAGCAGTACTTC.

Of note for this clonotype: A read error is possible here, since a much larger clone lies one base away. This sequence joins TRBV5-1 and TRBJ2-7; 12 bases are shared with TRBD1. From germline, CDR1 is SGHRS and CDR2 YFSETQ. The CDR3 loop spans 16 amino acids. The CDR3 loop reads CASSLAPGQGAYERYF. The CDR3 DNA sequence: TGCGCCAGCAGCTTGGCCCCGGGACAGGGGGCATACGAGCGGTACTTC.

The chain uses TRBV7-9 and TRBJ2-5; D assignment may be TRBD1 or TRBD2 (5 bases each). CDR1 and CDR2 (germline): SEHNR, FQNEAQ (reference sequence). Trimming stripped 5 bases from V and 4 bases from J, with 17 bases between. The CDR3 contains 15 residues. The CDR3 sequence: CASSARQGGLETQYF. The DNA of the CDR3 is TGTGCCAGCAGCGCGAGGCAGGGCGGGCTAGAGACCCAGTACTTC.

This clonotype came up many times. V gene TRBV28 combines with J gene TRBJ2-1; 7 bases align to TRBD1. J gave up 9 bases and V 4 bases, and 3 bases lay outside the gene matches. Germline V gene data show CDR1 as MDHEN and CDR2 as SYDVKM. This CDR3 has 12 amino acids. In nucleotides, the CDR3 is TGTGCCAGCAGTTACAGGGGCGCTGAGCAGTTCTTC. Its translation is CASSYRGAEQFF.

In its sample, this clonotype was seen many times. V is TRBV5-1 and J is TRBJ1-1, with 8 nucleotides matching TRBD1. Germline V gene sequence: CDR1 SGHRS, CDR2 YFSETQ. J lost 1 base, V lost 2 bases, and 4 bases had no gene match. The CDR3 is 15 residues long. The CDR3 nucleotides are TGCGCCAGCAGCTTAACCGGGACAGGGAACACTGAAGCTTTCTTT. Amino acid sequence: CASSLTGTGNTEAFF.

This clonotype has only a few counts. The chain combines TRBV7-9 with TRBJ2-7; D perhaps matches TRBD1 (5 bases). The germline V gene has CDR1 SEHNR and CDR2 FQNEAQ (reference sequence). The ends were cut back, 7 bases at V and 5 bases at J, with 18 bases in the middle. There are 14 residues in the CDR3. CDR3 nucleotide sequence: TGTGCCAGCACCCCGGGTGGCAGGGCCCACGAGCAGTACTTC. Its translation is CASTPGGRAHEQYF.

Points on this clonotype: This may arise from a read error, as a much more abundant clone is one base away. Given the absence of the conserved phenylalanine or tryptophan at the CDR3 end, a read error is likely. The chain is built from TRBV7-8 and TRBJ1-1; weak D call: TRBD1 (5 bases). The CDR3 sequence is 16 residues long. V lost 4 bases to trimming and J lost 4 bases, with 19 bases between them. Per germline, CDR1 SGHVS and CDR2 FQNEAQ. The CDR3 DNA reads TGTGCCAGCAGCTCCAGGGTCGGGCGGCTGGCCACTGAAGCTTTCATT. Protein product: CASSSRVGRLATEAFI.

At least ten counts were recorded for this clonotype. The V and J genes are TRBV7-3 and TRBJ2-3; tentative D call: TRBD1 (5 bases). The CDR3 sequence is 13 residues long. Germline CDR1 is SGHTA and CDR2 is FQGTGA. The V end was cut by 1 base, the J end by 8 bases, with 10 bases between. CDR3 coding DNA: TGTGCCAGCAGCTTAAGCAATCAGGGTACGCAGTATTTT. Residues: CASSLSNQGTQYF.

There are many counts of this clonotype. The J gene is TRBJ1-6, the V gene TRBV20-1; D is unresolved. The length of the CDR3 is 12 residues. Trimming cost V 0 bases and J 10 bases, with 7 bases left between them. Germline assignment: CDR1 DFQATT and CDR2 SNEGSKA (reference sequence). The CDR3 region is CSAREGRSPLHF. The CDR3 DNA follows: TGCAGTGCTAGAGAAGGCAGGTCACCCCTCCACTTT.

In this sample, this clonotype turned up many times. The chain is built from TRBV7-9 and TRBJ2-3; 9 nucleotides line up with TRBD2. This CDR3 comprises 14 residues. V was clipped by 8 bases and J by 5 bases; unmatched bases: 8. Germline V gene sequence: CDR1 SEHNR, CDR2 FQNEAQ (reference sequence). This chain's CDR3 is CASFSGGVRDTQYF. CDR3 DNA sequence: TGTGCCAGCTTTAGCGGGGGAGTCCGAGATACGCAGTATTTT.

This clonotype was counted many times. V usage is TRBV12-3 or TRBV12-4 and J usage is TRBJ2-7; TRBD2 might be the D (6 bases). The CDR3 is made up of 12 amino acids. V gave up 4 bases and J gave up 2 bases, with 6 bases separating them. CDR3 nucleotides: TGTGCCAGCAGTTGGGGGGCCTACGAGCAGTACTTC. Encoded protein: CASSWGAYEQYF.